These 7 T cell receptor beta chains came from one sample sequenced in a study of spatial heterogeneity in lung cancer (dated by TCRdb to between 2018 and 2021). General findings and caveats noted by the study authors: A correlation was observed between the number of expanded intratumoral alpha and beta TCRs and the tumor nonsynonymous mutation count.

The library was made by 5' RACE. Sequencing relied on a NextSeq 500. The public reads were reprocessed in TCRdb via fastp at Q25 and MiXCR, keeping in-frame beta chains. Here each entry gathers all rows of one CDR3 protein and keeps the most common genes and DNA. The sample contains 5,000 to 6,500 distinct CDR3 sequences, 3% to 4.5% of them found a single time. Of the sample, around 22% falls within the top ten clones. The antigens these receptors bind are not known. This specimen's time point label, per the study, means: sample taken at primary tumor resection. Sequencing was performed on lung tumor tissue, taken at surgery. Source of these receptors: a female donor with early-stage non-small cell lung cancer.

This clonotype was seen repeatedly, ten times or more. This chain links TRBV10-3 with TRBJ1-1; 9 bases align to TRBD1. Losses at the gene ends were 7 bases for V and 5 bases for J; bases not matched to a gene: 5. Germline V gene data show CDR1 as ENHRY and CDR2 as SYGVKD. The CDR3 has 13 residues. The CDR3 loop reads CAIKGQGRTEAFF. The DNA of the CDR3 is TGTGCCATCAAAGGACAGGGGAGGACTGAAGCTTTCTTT.

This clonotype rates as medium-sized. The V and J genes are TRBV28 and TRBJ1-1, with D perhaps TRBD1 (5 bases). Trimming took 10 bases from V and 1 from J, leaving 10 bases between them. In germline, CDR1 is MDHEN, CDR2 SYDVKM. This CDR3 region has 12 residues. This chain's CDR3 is CATQDTNTEAFF. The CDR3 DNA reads TGTGCCACGCAGGACACGAACACTGAAGCTTTCTTT.

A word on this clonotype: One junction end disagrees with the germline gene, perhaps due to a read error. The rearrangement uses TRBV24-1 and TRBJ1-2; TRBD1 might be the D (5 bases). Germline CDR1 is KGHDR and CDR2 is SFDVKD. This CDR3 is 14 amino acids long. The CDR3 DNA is TGTGCCACCAGTGATTTTGACAGAAACTATGGCTACAACTTC. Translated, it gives CATSDFDRNYGYNF.

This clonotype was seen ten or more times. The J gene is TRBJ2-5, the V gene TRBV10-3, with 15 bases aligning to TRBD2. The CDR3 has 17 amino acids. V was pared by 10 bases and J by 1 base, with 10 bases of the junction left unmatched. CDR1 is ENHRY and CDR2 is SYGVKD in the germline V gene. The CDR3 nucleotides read TGTGCCACAAGGGGACTAGCGGGGGGACGCCGCCAAGAGACCCAGTACTTC. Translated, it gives CATRGLAGGRRQETQYF.

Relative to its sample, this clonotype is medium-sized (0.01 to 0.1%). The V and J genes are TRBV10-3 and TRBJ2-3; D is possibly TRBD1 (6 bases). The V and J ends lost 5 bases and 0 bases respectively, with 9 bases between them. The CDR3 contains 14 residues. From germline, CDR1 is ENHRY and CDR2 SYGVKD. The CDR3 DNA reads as TGTGCCATCAGTCAAGGACAGAGCACAGATACGCAGTATTTT. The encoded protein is CAISQGQSTDTQYF.

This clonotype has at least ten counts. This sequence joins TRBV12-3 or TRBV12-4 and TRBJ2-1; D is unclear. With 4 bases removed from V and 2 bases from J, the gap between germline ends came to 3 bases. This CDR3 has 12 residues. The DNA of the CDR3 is TGTGCCAGCAGTTCTGCCTACAATGAGCAGTTCTTC. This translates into CASSSAYNEQFF.

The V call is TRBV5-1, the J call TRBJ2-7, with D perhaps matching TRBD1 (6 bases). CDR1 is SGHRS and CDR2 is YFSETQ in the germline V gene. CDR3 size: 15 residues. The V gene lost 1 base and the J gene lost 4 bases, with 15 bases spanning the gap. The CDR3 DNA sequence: TGCGCCAGCAGCTTGAGCAGGGGCGCTTTGTACGAGCAGTACTTC. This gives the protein CASSLSRGALYEQYF.